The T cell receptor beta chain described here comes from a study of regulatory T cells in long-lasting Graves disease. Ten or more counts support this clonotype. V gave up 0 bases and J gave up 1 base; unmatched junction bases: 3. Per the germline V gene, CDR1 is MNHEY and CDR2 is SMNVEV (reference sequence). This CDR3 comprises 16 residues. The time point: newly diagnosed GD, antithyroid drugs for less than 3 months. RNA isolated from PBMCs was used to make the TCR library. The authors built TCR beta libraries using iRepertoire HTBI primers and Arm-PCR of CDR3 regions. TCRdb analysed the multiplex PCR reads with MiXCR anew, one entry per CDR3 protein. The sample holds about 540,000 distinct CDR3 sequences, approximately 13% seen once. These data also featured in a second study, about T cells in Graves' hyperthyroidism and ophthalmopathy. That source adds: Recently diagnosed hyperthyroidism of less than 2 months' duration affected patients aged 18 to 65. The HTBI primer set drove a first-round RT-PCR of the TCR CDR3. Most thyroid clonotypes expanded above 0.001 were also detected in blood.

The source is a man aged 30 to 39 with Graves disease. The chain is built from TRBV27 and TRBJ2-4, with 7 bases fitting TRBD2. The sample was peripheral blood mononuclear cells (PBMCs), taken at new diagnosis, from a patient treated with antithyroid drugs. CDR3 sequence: CASSLSLAAAKNIQYF. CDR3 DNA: TGTGCCAGCAGTTTATCGCTAGCGGCCGCCAAAAACATTCAGTACTTC.